A selection of T cell receptor beta chains follows, all from one sample in a study of blood T cells in healthy people across ages. Each CDR3 protein is one row after TCRdb ran MiXCR on the 5' RACE reads. There are hundreds of thousands of distinct CDR3 sequences in the sample; around 48% occur only once, and 25% to 35% lies in the top ten. Sequencing input: blood. Source of these receptors: a woman aged 55-69 years in good health. CDR3s include the opening cysteine and the closing phenylalanine or tryptophan. The D gene is left open where the match is weak. Size values are once, few and many counts, or a class for expanded clones, and some rows have none.

TRBJ2-5 | - | TRBV18 | - | CASSPYTKETQYF | TGTGCCAGCTCACCCTATACTAAAGAGACCCAGTACTTC
TRBJ2-5 | - | TRBV6-5 | - | CASRSSGETQYF | TGTGCCAGCAGGTCCTCTGGGGAGACCCAGTACTTC
TRBJ1-4 | few | TRBV4-3 | TRBD1 | CASSQGPGQLNEKLFF | TGCGCCAGCAGCCAAGGTCCGGGACAGCTAAATGAAAAACTGTTTTTT
TRBJ1-4 | - | TRBV4-2 | - | CASRPQGEGEKLFF | TGTGCCAGCAGACCCCAGGGAGAAGGAGAAAAACTGTTTTTT
TRBJ2-3 | - | TRBV2 | TRBD2 | CASSEVLAGAQDTQYF | TGTGCCAGCAGTGAAGTCCTAGCGGGAGCACAAGATACGCAGTATTTT
TRBJ1-1 | - | TRBV3-1 | - | CASSQVGGVVNTEAFF | TGTGCCAGCAGCCAAGTAGGGGGAGTGGTGAACACTGAAGCTTTCTTT
TRBJ2-1 | - | TRBV11-2 | - | CASSPPLTGPMGNEQFF | TGTGCCAGCAGCCCCCCTCTCACCGGGCCCATGGGCAATGAGCAGTTCTTC
TRBJ2-1 | once | TRBV7-9 | TRBD1 | CASSSQGQGARDEQFF | TGTGCCAGCAGCTCCCAGGGACAGGGGGCGCGGGATGAGCAGTTCTTC
TRBJ1-2 | - | TRBV7-9 | - | CASSQPGAAVNGYTF | TGTGCCAGCAGCCAACCTGGGGCAGCAGTGAATGGCTACACCTTC
TRBJ2-5 | few | TRBV20-1 | TRBD1 | CSASDRAETQYF | TGCAGTGCTAGCGACAGGGCCGAGACCCAGTACTTC
TRBJ2-5 | - | TRBV20-1 | TRBD2 | CSARDRTSGRSTYF | TGCAGTGCTAGAGATCGGACTAGCGGGAGGTCTACGTACTTC
TRBJ2-3 | - | TRBV20-1 | TRBD2 | CSATGTSVDTQYF | TGCAGTGCCACCGGGACTAGCGTGGATACGCAGTATTTT
TRBJ2-7 | - | TRBV3-1 | TRBD1 | CASSQGQTSYEQYF | TGTGCCAGCAGCCAGGGACAGACCTCCTACGAGCAGTACTTC
TRBJ2-2 | - | TRBV9 | - | CASSVIVQGGSTGELFF | TGTGCCAGCAGCGTAATAGTTCAGGGCGGATCCACCGGGGAGCTGTTTTTT
TRBJ2-5 | - | TRBV7-2 | - | CDSSRTGQYQETQYF | TGTGACAGCAGCCGTACAGGCCAGTACCAAGAGACCCAGTACTTC
TRBJ2-7 | - | TRBV28 | - | CASSSPRLGAYEQYF | TGTGCCAGCAGCTCCCCTCGGCTAGGGGCTTACGAGCAGTACTTC
TRBJ2-2 | - | TRBV12-3/TRBV12-4 | TRBD1 | CASRGTGWIYTDTGELFF | TGTGCCAGCAGGGGGACAGGGTGGATCTACACCGACACCGGGGAGCTGTTTTTT
TRBJ1-2 | - | TRBV7-2 | TRBD1 | CASSLVSGQGNYGYTF | TGTGCCAGCAGCTTAGTTTCGGGACAGGGGAACTATGGCTACACCTTC
TRBJ2-1 | few | TRBV4-1 | TRBD2 | CASSPRASGSFIGYNEQFF | TGCGCCAGCAGTCCCAGGGCTAGCGGGAGTTTCATCGGGTACAATGAGCAGTTCTTC
TRBJ1-2 | - | TRBV20-1 | - | CSAILGGYTF | TGCAGTGCTATTCTGGGGGGCTACACCTTC
TRBJ2-3 | few | TRBV6-2/TRBV6-3 | - | CASSHPGLSDTQYF | TGTGCCAGCAGTCATCCGGGACTGTCAGATACGCAGTATTTT
TRBJ2-3 | - | TRBV10-3 | - | CAISESSSLPQYF | TGTGCCATCAGTGAGTCTAGCAGTCTTCCGCAGTATTTT
TRBJ2-5 | - | TRBV7-6 | - | CASSRDSDKTQYF | TGTGCCAGCAGCCGGGACTCCGACAAGACCCAGTACTTC
TRBJ1-2 | few | TRBV29-1 | - | CSVGEPGQRANGYTF | TGCAGCGTGGGCGAACCGGGGCAGAGGGCTAATGGCTACACCTTC
TRBJ2-3 | few | TRBV4-3 | - | CASSQVGGAPRSTDTQYF | TGCGCCAGCAGCCAAGTGGGTGGCGCGCCACGCAGCACAGATACGCAGTATTTT
TRBJ2-7 | - | TRBV20-1 | TRBD1 | CSATRDRGLYEQYF | TGCAGTGCTACCCGGGACAGGGGACTTTACGAGCAGTACTTC
TRBJ2-1 | - | TRBV7-9 | - | CASTPVSSYNEQFF | TGTGCCAGCACCCCAGTTAGCTCCTACAATGAGCAGTTCTTC
TRBJ1-4 | - | TRBV5-1 | - | CASSLQGGNEKLFF | TGCGCCAGCAGCTTACAGGGTGGTAATGAAAAACTGTTTTTT
TRBJ2-4 | few | TRBV20-1 | - | CSARDPGRGAKNIQYF | TGCAGTGCTAGAGACCCCGGCAGGGGAGCCAAAAACATTCAGTACTTC
TRBJ2-2 | few | TRBV20-1 | TRBD2 | CSAPTSGTGELFF | TGCAGTGCTCCCACTAGCGGCACCGGGGAGCTGTTTTTT
TRBJ2-7 | - | TRBV19 | - | CASRQTESSYEQYF | TGTGCCAGTAGGCAGACGGAGAGCTCCTACGAGCAGTACTTC
TRBJ2-7 | many | TRBV4-2 | TRBD2 | CASSQGAPGLAGLYEQYF | TGTGCCAGCAGCCAAGGAGCCCCGGGACTAGCGGGGCTTTACGAGCAGTACTTC
TRBJ2-1 | - | TRBV5-1 | - | CASSFQYYNEQFF | TGCGCCAGCAGCTTTCAATATTACAATGAGCAGTTCTTC
TRBJ2-3 | - | TRBV2 | - | CASTGTFSTDTQYF | TGTGCCAGCACCGGGACTTTTTCAACGGATACGCAGTATTTT
TRBJ2-1 | - | TRBV20-1 | TRBD2 | CSARDHSGRLDEQFF | TGCAGTGCTAGAGATCACAGCGGGAGGTTAGATGAGCAGTTCTTC
TRBJ2-3 | - | TRBV20-1 | - | CSAKRGGTSTDTQYF | TGCAGTGCTAAAAGGGGCGGGACTTCTACGGATACGCAGTATTTT
TRBJ2-1 | - | TRBV12-3/TRBV12-4 | - | CASSSRARGTYNEQFF | TGTGCCAGCAGCTCTAGGGCTAGAGGGACCTACAATGAGCAGTTCTTC
TRBJ1-1 | - | TRBV5-1 | TRBD1 | CASRPGQGNTEAFF | TGCGCCAGCAGACCGGGACAGGGGAACACTGAAGCTTTCTTT
TRBJ2-3 | - | TRBV20-1 | TRBD2 | CSASREVPGLVTDTQYF | TGCAGTGCTAGTCGGGAAGTTCCGGGACTAGTCACAGATACGCAGTATTTT
TRBJ2-5 | - | TRBV20-1 | TRBD1 | CSAVRQGAGETQYF | TGCAGTGCCGTTAGACAGGGGGCCGGGGAGACCCAGTACTTC
TRBJ1-5 | once | TRBV28 | - | CASLGMDQPQHF | TGTGCCAGCTTAGGAATGGATCAGCCCCAGCATTTT
TRBJ2-1 | - | TRBV4-1 | - | CASSQFLAASSYNEQFF | TGCGCCAGCAGCCAGTTTTTAGCGGCGAGCTCCTACAATGAGCAGTTCTTC
TRBJ2-7 | many | TRBV27 | - | CASSWDGRYEQYF | TGTGCCAGCAGTTGGGACGGAAGATACGAGCAGTACTTC
TRBJ2-5 | few | TRBV5-1 | TRBD2 | CASSLELAGEETQYF | TGCGCCAGCAGCTTGGAACTAGCGGGAGAAGAGACCCAGTACTTC
TRBJ1-2 | - | TRBV12-3/TRBV12-4 | - | CASSPRTGVYGYTF | TGTGCCAGCAGTCCGAGGACGGGTGTCTATGGCTACACCTTC
TRBJ2-3 | once | TRBV10-3 | - | CAISYQLRSADTQYF | TGTGCCATCAGCTACCAACTAAGGTCCGCCGATACGCAGTATTTT